This TCR beta chain is from a study of T cell responses to AZD1222 COVID-19 vaccine. Findings and caveats of the study: Females made up more of the donors, who were largely white British, and clonal diversity may have come out too low. Seropositive at baseline were only 5 to 7 AZD1222 recipients.

A word on this clone: The antigen is not known.

The V gene lost 3 bases and the J gene lost 0 bases, with 18 bases spanning the gap. Germline V gene sequence: CDR1 LNHNV, CDR2 YYDKDF (reference sequence). This CDR3 region has 17 residues. The protocol was immunoSEQ multiplex PCR, while the TCRdb copy is restricted to in-frame clones and leaves out a portion. Among approximately 150,000 clones listed, just over 85% were seen once. The specimen comprised peripheral blood, sampled 28 days after the second AZD1222 dose. The sequence derives from an adult who received the AZD1222 COVID-19 vaccine. The rearrangement uses TRBV15 and TRBJ2-7, with no clear D. The DNA for the CDR3 is TGTGCCACCAGCAGTGGTTTACTGGAATCGAGCTCCTACGAGCAGTACTTC. Protein: CATSSGLLESSSYEQYF.